The source of this T cell receptor beta chain is a study of cytomegalovirus exposure and HLA in healthy donors. This clone appeared once. Its antigen is unidentified. Whole-study findings and limits: Cytomegalovirus-associated status was assigned to more than 150 TCR beta chains.

V lost 3 bases to trimming and J lost 7 bases, with 15 bases between them. CDR3 length equals 14 residues. In germline, CDR1 is MDHEN, CDR2 SYDVKM. PCR employed 60 Vbeta and 13 Jbeta primers. Produced via immunoSEQ multiplex PCR; TCRdb's table is partial and in-frame only. This table holds under 200,000 clones, 70% to 90% found once. The TCR originated in a woman under 30 in good health and CMV-seronegative. The genes are TRBV28 and TRBJ1-1; a weak D match, TRBD1 (6 bases). Material for sequencing was PBMCs. The CDR3 here is CASSLGGAYNEAFF. Written as DNA, the CDR3 is TGTGCCAGCAGTTTGGGGGGGGCGTATAATGAAGCTTTCTTT.